The 15 T cell receptor beta chains below all came from one sample that was sequenced in a study of blood T cell repertoires in COVID-19. TCRdb's copy holds only in-frame clones and misses some; the assay was immunoSEQ multiplex PCR. The table shows some 250,000 clones, with approximately 84% occurring only once. Sample: peripheral blood. These receptors were collected from a woman younger than 45 who had recovered from COVID-19.

V and J are TRBV11-2 and TRBJ1-4; maybe TRBD1 (6 bases). The CDR3 has 15 residues. V lost 5 bases and J lost 8, with 18 bases in between. Germline V gene sequence: CDR1 SGHAT, CDR2 FQNNGV. CDR3 DNA: TGTGCCAGCAGCCTATCACAGGGCAGCTACGAAAAACTGTTTTTT. It codes for CASSLSQGSYEKLFF.

This clone was observed once. The chain uses TRBV7-8 and TRBJ2-5; TRBD2 aligns across 7 bases. This CDR3 spans 15 amino acids. CDR1 is SGHVS and CDR2 is FQNEAQ in the germline V gene. The V gene end was trimmed by 6 bases and the J gene end by 4 bases; junction bases not matched to a gene: 11. The DNA of the CDR3 is TGTGCCAGCAGTCCCAATTCCAGGGAGGGAGAGACCCAGTACTTC. Protein sequence: CASSPNSREGETQYF.

The chain joins TRBV2 to TRBJ2-7; tentative D call: TRBD2 (6 bases). V was cut by 6 bases and J by 5 bases, with 14 bases left in between. This CDR3 is built from 13 residues. Germline loops: CDR1 SNHLY, CDR2 FYNNEI. The CDR3 spells CASRDYLSDEQYF. The DNA for the CDR3 is TGTGCCAGCAGGGACTACCTATCAGACGAGCAGTACTTC.

V and J are TRBV7-6 and TRBJ2-1; 8 nucleotides align to TRBD1. The CDR3 consists of 15 residues. V was clipped by 4 bases and J by 7 bases; unmatched bases: 9. Germline V CDR1 and CDR2: SGHVS, FNYEAQ. CDR3 sequence reads: CASSYSGTGQNEQFF. CDR3 nucleotides: TGTGCCAGCAGCTACTCCGGGACAGGCCAAAATGAGCAGTTCTTC.

V usage is TRBV6-5 and J usage is TRBJ2-3; TRBD1 agrees at 7 bases. J gave up 0 bases and V 5 bases, and 5 bases lay outside the gene matches. CDR3 size: 15 residues. Germline V CDR1 and CDR2: MNHEY, SVGAGI. CDR3 bases: TGTGCCAGCAGTACAGGGGTCTCTAGCACAGATACGCAGTATTTT. Protein sequence: CASSTGVSSTDTQYF.

The V call is TRBV5-1, the J call TRBJ1-1, with TRBD1 matching over 7 bases. The V gene's germline CDR1 is SGHRS and CDR2 YFSETQ. CDR3 length equals 15 residues. Trimming cost V 4 bases and J 2 bases; bases outside gene matches: 8. CDR3 protein: CASSLLQGSNTEAFF. CDR3 in DNA: TGCGCCAGCAGCCTCTTACAGGGGTCCAACACTGAAGCTTTCTTT.

V gene TRBV6-1 combines with J gene TRBJ2-3, with TRBD2 as a possible D gene (5 bases). Trimming shortened V by 4 bases and J by 1 base, and 15 bases separated the two germline ends. Germline CDR1 is MNHNS and CDR2 is SASEGT. This CDR3 has 16 amino acids. CDR3 nucleotide sequence: TGTGCCAGCAGTGGGCCGACTATCCCACGCACAGATACGCAGTATTTT. This sequence encodes CASSGPTIPRTDTQYF.

This sequence joins TRBV21-1 and TRBJ1-3. TRBV21-1 is reported as a pseudogene. The CDR3 runs 15 residues. The CDR3 sequence is CASSSRRDSGNTIYF. The CDR3 DNA sequence: TGTGCCAGCAGCAGTAGACGGGACTCTGGAAACACCATATATTTT.

Points on this clone: The sample contains more than one DNA sequence encoding this CDR3. This rearrangement joins TRBV5-1 to TRBJ1-1, with D possibly TRBD1 on 5 matching bases. V shed 0 bases and J shed 5 bases, with 11 bases lying between them. This CDR3 has 14 amino acids. Per the germline V gene, CDR1 is SGHRS and CDR2 is YFSETQ. This CDR3 reads CASSLDAGGTEAFF. The CDR3 bases are TGCGCCAGCAGCTTGGACGCTGGGGGGACTGAAGCTTTCTTT.

The chain's CDR3 is CASSLSRTGVYNEQFF. The CDR3 nucleotides read TGTGCCAGCAGTTTATCGAGGACAGGAGTCTACAATGAGCAGTTCTTC. The chain has TRBV27 and TRBJ2-1, with 7 bases that match TRBD1. Germline values: CDR1 MNHEY, CDR2 SMNVEV (reference sequence). The CDR3 spans 16 residues. The V and J ends lost 0 bases and 3 bases, in that order; junction bases with no gene match: 5.

Here the CDR3 reads CASSPRQVPTGELFF. The CDR3 bases are TGCGCCAGCAGCCCCCGACAGGTACCCACCGGGGAGCTGTTTTTT. The chain combines TRBV5-1 with TRBJ2-2; TRBD1 is a possible D gene (6 bases). The CDR3 is made up of 15 amino acids. The germline V gene has CDR1 SGHRS and CDR2 YFSETQ. Trimming took 4 bases from V and 4 from J, leaving 14 bases between them.

This chain joins TRBV19 and TRBJ2-1; perhaps TRBD1 as D (6 bases). V was pared by 8 bases and J by 4 bases, with 12 bases between. The germline gives CDR1 LNHDA, CDR2 SQIVND (reference sequence). The CDR3 sequence is 13 residues long. CDR3 residues: CASQAGAYNEQFF. DNA for the CDR3: TGTGCCAGTCAGGCAGGGGCTTACAATGAGCAGTTCTTC.

This clone showed up just once. This chain links TRBV16 with TRBJ2-6; weak D call: TRBD1 (6 bases). Deletions cut 4 bases from V and 3 bases from J, with 10 bases between. This CDR3 region has 15 residues. Looked up from germline, CDR1 is KGHSY and CDR2 is FQNENV. The CDR3 loop reads CASSPRGVGANVLTF. CDR3 in DNA: TGTGCCAGCAGCCCCAGGGGTGTTGGGGCCAACGTCCTGACTTTC.

The V call is TRBV11-2, the J call TRBJ2-7, with TRBD2 identical over 8 bases. The CDR3 is 19 residues long. Germline trimming cut 4 bases from V and 6 bases from J; bases unmatched to any gene: 23. Germline-derived CDR1 and CDR2 are SGHAT and FQNNGV. The CDR3 protein is CASSSIRRTSLRMDCEQYF. As DNA, the CDR3 is TGTGCCAGCAGCTCTATAAGAAGGACTAGCTTGCGAATGGACTGCGAGCAGTACTTC.

The rearrangement joins TRBV11-2 to TRBJ2-5, with TRBD1 matching 7 bases. The CDR3 covers 13 residues. With V trimmed by 5 bases and J by 2 bases, 2 bases remained unmatched. The germline V gene has CDR1 SGHAT and CDR2 FQNNGV. CDR3 in DNA: TGTGCCAGCAGCAGGGGACAGCAAGAGACCCAGTACTTC. Translated: CASSRGQQETQYF. The full variable domain, with the rest looked up from reference TRBV11-2 and TRBJ2-5, is EAGVAQSPRYKIIEKRQSVAFWCNPISGHATLYWYQQILGQGPKLLIQFQNNGVVDDSQLPKDRFSAERLKGVDSTLKIQPAKLEDSAVYLCASSRGQQETQYFGPGTRLLVL.